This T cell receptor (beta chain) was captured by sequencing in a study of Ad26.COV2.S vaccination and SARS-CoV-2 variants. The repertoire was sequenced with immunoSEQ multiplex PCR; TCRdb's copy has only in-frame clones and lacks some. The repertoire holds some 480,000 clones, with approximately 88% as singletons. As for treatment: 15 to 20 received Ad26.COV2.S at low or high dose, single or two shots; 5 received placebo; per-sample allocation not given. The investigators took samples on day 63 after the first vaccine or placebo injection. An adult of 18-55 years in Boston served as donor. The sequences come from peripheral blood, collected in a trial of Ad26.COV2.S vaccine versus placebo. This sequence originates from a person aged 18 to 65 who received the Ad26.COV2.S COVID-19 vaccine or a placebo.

CDR3 nucleotides: TGTGCCAGCAGTCCAGGAGGGGGGTACTCCTACAATGAGCAGTTCTTC. This encodes CASSPGGGYSYNEQFF. The J gene is TRBJ2-1, the V gene TRBV28, with D tentatively TRBD1 or TRBD2 (6 bases each). With 5 bases removed from V and 0 bases from J, the gap between germline ends came to 14 bases. This CDR3 spans 16 amino acids. The germline gives CDR1 MDHEN, CDR2 SYDVKM.